This T cell receptor beta chain was captured in a study of blood T cell repertoires in COVID-19. Using immunoSEQ multiplex PCR, the repertoire was profiled, and TCRdb retains in-frame clones only, with some absent. This sample has more than 300,000 clones, with approximately 89% found just once. This CDR3 is 13 amino acids long. The germline CDR1 and CDR2 sequences are SGHRS and YFSETQ. The V end was cut by 3 bases, the J end by 5 bases, with 12 bases between. The sequence was obtained from a man aged 35 to 55 in a cohort exposed to, infected with or recovered from COVID-19 (not recorded which). The sample was PBMCs or T cells enriched from blood (not recorded which). The V and J genes are TRBV5-1 and TRBJ2-7; D might be TRBD1 (6 bases). The CDR3 DNA reads as TGCGCCAGCAGCTCCAACAGGGTCCACGAGCAGTACTTC. This sequence encodes CASSSNRVHEQYF.